This T cell receptor (beta chain) is from a study of technical replicates of blood from a few donors (dated by TCRdb to the late 2010s). The library was produced with the immunoSEQ multiplex PCR assay. The table was pulled from immuneACCESS by TCRdb, which kept in-frame rearrangements only. Such tables lose some clones; where checked, under half of the loss comes from unresolved V genes, and the rest has no known cause. In all, the sample holds over 50,000 clones, and approximately 97% of those were seen once. Clones ranked in the top ten supply 0.19% of the sample. On this clone: Its antigen is still unknown. Base-call qualities are not available, and no considerably larger clone is one nucleotide away.

Counted from cysteine to phenylalanine, this CDR3 has 14 amino acids. Only CDR3 DNA is held: 42 bases, read in frame from base 1. CDR1 and CDR2 are read off the germline V gene as MRHNA and SNTAGT. V drops 3 bases and J drops 6 bases, leaving 11 bases in between. This chain is built from TRBV6-4 and TRBJ2-2; the D gene cannot be named for sure. The TCR sequence derives from a human donor in good health. The sample was T cells isolated from PBMCs. The nucleotide sequence is given as TGTGCCAGCAGTGAATTCGGTATTTCCGGGGAGCTGTTTTTT. Protein translation: CASSEFGISGELFF.